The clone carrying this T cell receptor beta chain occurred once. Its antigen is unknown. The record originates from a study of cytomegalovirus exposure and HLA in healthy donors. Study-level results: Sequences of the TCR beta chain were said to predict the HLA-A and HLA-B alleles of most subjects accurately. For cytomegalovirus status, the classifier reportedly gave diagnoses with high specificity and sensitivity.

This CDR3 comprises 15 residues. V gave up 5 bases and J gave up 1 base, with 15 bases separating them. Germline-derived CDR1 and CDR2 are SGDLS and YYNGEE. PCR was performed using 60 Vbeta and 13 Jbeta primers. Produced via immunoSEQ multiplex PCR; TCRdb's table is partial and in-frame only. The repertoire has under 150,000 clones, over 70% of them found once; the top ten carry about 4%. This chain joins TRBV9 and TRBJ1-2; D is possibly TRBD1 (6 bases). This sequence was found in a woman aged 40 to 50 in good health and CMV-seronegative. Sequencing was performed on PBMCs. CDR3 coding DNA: TGTGCCAGCAGTGGAACTTCACAGGGTAACTATGGCTACACCTTC. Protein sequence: CASSGTSQGNYGYTF.